This T cell receptor (beta chain) was identified in a study of T cell repertoires and HLA-DP antigens. The CDR3 is 13 residues long. Germline V CDR1 and CDR2: MNHEY, SVGAGI. The trim removed 5 bases at V and 6 bases at J, leaving 5 bases unmatched. A note on this clone: What it recognizes is unknown.

Assay used: immunoSEQ multiplex PCR; TCRdb lists only in-frame clones, some missing. This sample yields 75,000 to 90,000 clones, of which about nine tenths are seen a single time; 1.7% belongs to the top ten. Sequenced sample: CD4+ T cells from PBMCs. This sequence joins TRBV6-5 and TRBJ2-5; 8 bases agree with TRBD1. The TCR comes from a man between 50 and 59 years old in good health and CMV-seronegative. The DNA for the CDR3 is TGTGCCAGCAGTCGCGACAGGGGTCAGACCCAGTACTTC. It yields the protein CASSRDRGQTQYF.